The clone carrying this TCR beta chain was counted many times. Antigen specificity is unknown. cDNA molecules, individually, were tagged with unique molecular identifiers. TCRdb itself ran the 5' RACE reads through MiXCR, one entry per CDR3 protein. The table lists about 49,000 distinct CDR3 sequences, roughly 6% of them singletons. This entry comes from a study of early T cells in non-severe SARS-CoV-2 infection. Study background: Sequencing input comprised bulk RNA from unsorted whole blood; chain pairing was not available.

Overall study results and limits: Clonotype matching in VDJdb favored anti-spike CD8 responses and did not capture private and CD4 specificities.

The CDR3 runs to 15 residues. V was clipped by 0 bases and J by 2 bases; unmatched bases: 5. The germline V gene has CDR1 SGHRS and CDR2 YFSETQ. This receptor was taken from an adult who was a healthcare worker with PCR-confirmed SARS-CoV-2 infection or an uninfected control (not recorded which). The chain is built from TRBV5-1 and TRBJ2-7; 7 bases align to TRBD2. Source: whole blood, taken at baseline. CDR3 loop: CASSLEASGPYEQYF. The CDR3 DNA reads TGCGCCAGCAGCTTGGAGGCTAGCGGACCCTACGAGCAGTACTTC.